Shown below are 19 T cell receptor beta chains from a single sample sequenced in a study of T-cell memory formation after mild COVID-19. Each CDR3 protein gets one entry after TCRdb re-called the 5' RACE reads with MiXCR. The table lists fewer than 600,000 distinct CDR3 sequences, approximately 21% of them singletons. Input material: PBMCs or a T cell subset sorted from them (not recorded which). Receptors were obtained from an adult woman who had mild COVID-19 (a few samples of this study predate the infection). Cell type and time point are not known.

V usage is TRBV4-1 and J usage is TRBJ2-5; 7 bases align to TRBD1. J gave up 2 bases and V 3 bases, and 3 bases lay outside the gene matches. From germline, CDR1 is MGHRA and CDR2 YSYEKL. The CDR3 contains 14 residues. CDR3 nucleotide sequence: TGCGCCAGCAGCCAGGGGACAGAGCAAGAGACCCAGTACTTC. Its translation: CASSQGTEQETQYF.

This clonotype was seen at least ten times. This sequence joins TRBV5-1 and TRBJ1-1; 8 bases match TRBD1. The CDR3 contains 14 residues. Germline V gene data show CDR1 as SGHRS and CDR2 as YFSETQ. V dropped 4 bases and J dropped 1; count of bases not matched to a gene: 3. The DNA of the CDR3 is TGCGCCAGCAGCGGAGGACAGGGGAACACTGAAGCTTTCTTT. Translated: CASSGGQGNTEAFF. Full variable domain (remainder filled in from reference TRBV5-1 and TRBJ1-1): KAGVTQTPRYLIKTRGQQVTLSCSPISGHRSVSWYQQTPGQGLQFLFEYFSETQRNKGNFPGRFSGRQFSNSRSEMNVSTLELGDSALYLCASSGGQGNTEAFFGQGTRLTVV.

V and J are TRBV24-1 and TRBJ2-3; 10 nucleotides match TRBD1. V lost 1 base to trimming and J lost 0 bases; unmatched junction nucleotides: 6. This CDR3 is built from 18 residues. Germline CDR1 and CDR2: KGHDR and SFDVKD. In DNA, the CDR3 is TGTGCCACCAGTGATTTTTCCGGGACAGGGGCTAGCACAGATACGCAGTATTTT. It is translated as CATSDFSGTGASTDTQYF.

This clonotype has a handful of counts. This CDR3 reads CASSGLAGIFYGYTF. CDR3 nucleotide sequence: TGTGCCAGCAGTGGCCTGGCGGGGATTTTCTATGGCTACACCTTC. V and J are TRBV3-1 and TRBJ1-2, with D unclear. The CDR3 has 15 amino acids. Between the trimmed V and J ends, which lost 6 bases and 4 bases, there was a span of 18 bases. CDR1 and CDR2 (germline): LGHDT, YNNKEL (reference sequence).

The rearrangement joins TRBV7-3 to TRBJ2-7, with D perhaps TRBD2 (6 bases). This CDR3 has 15 amino acids. Trimming took off 0 bases at V and 5 bases at J, with 14 bases between the two ends. The germline V gene encodes CDR1 SGHTA and CDR2 FQGTGA. CDR3 amino acids: CASSLTRRDRHEQYF. The CDR3 DNA sequence: TGTGCCAGCAGCTTAACGAGGAGGGATCGACACGAGCAGTACTTC.

This clonotype has only a few counts. V is TRBV14 and J is TRBJ1-2; perhaps TRBD1 as D (6 bases). Germline V lookup: CDR1 SGHDN, CDR2 FVKESK. V was shortened by 4 bases and J by 0 bases, with 24 bases between the two germline ends. This CDR3 region has 19 residues. The CDR3 bases are TGTGCCAGCAGCCCCTTGGCCGCGGGGGCGAGAAATGCTAACTATGGCTACACCTTC. This translates into CASSPLAAGARNANYGYTF.

V gene TRBV7-8 combines with J gene TRBJ2-7; TRBD1 is a possible D gene (5 bases). Germline assignment: CDR1 SGHVS and CDR2 FQNEAQ. The V end was cut by 4 bases, the J end by 7 bases, with 20 bases between. The CDR3 is 15 residues long. The CDR3 nucleotides read TGTGCCAGCAGCTCTCAGGGTGGTCCCCCCCTTGAGCAGTACTTC. Translating it yields CASSSQGGPPLEQYF.

This clonotype was recorded a few times. V is TRBV19 and J is TRBJ1-1; D not resolved. The CDR3 consists of 14 residues. Per germline, CDR1 LNHDA and CDR2 SQIVND (reference sequence). The V and J ends lost 6 bases and 5 bases respectively, with 16 bases between them. The DNA of the CDR3 is TGTGCCAGTAGCCCAGCGTCGACCCAGACTGAAGCTTTCTTT. It yields the protein CASSPASTQTEAFF.

Only a few counts were recorded for this clonotype. In DNA, the CDR3 is TGTGCCACCAGTGATAAAGGGACCCGTGCCCCCTACGAGCAGTACTTC. This sequence encodes CATSDKGTRAPYEQYF. The J gene is TRBJ2-7, the V gene TRBV24-1; D may match TRBD1 or TRBD2 (5 bases each). Trimming took 3 bases from V and 2 from J, leaving 16 bases between them. The germline V gene has CDR1 KGHDR and CDR2 SFDVKD. CDR3 size: 16 residues.

The genes are TRBV29-1 and TRBJ1-1, with D unresolved. CDR1 and CDR2 (germline): SQVTM, ANQGSEA. This CDR3 is 11 amino acids long. V dropped 7 bases and J dropped 4 bases, with 10 bases sitting between them. The chain's CDR3 is CSAGLGTEAFF. The DNA for the CDR3 is TGCAGCGCTGGACTGGGCACTGAAGCTTTCTTT.

V gene TRBV15 combines with J gene TRBJ1-2; no clear D gene. Germline V lookup: CDR1 LNHNV, CDR2 YYDKDF (reference sequence). V lost 1 base and J lost 0, with 6 bases in between. CDR3 length equals 14 residues. The CDR3 region has the DNA TGTGCCACCAGCAGAGTTTGGGCTAACTATGGCTACACCTTC. Its translation is CATSRVWANYGYTF. Filled out from reference TRBV15 and TRBJ1-2, the complete variable domain reads DAMVIQNPRYQVTQFGKPVTLSCSQTLNHNVMYWYQQKSSQAPKLLFHYYDKDFNNEADTPDNFQSRRPNTSFCFLDIRSPGLGDTAMYLCATSRVWANYGYTFGSGTRLTVV.

V gene TRBV5-6 combines with J gene TRBJ1-1; a weak D match, TRBD1 (6 bases). The CDR3 consists of 16 residues. Germline CDR1 reads SGHDT; CDR2 reads YYEEEE. Trimming took 1 base from V and 4 from J, leaving 17 bases between them. The CDR3 DNA follows: TGTGCCAGCAGCTTGAGAATAATGAGAGGGGGCACTGAAGCTTTCTTT. Amino acids: CASSLRIMRGGTEAFF.

The sample holds a few counts of this clonotype. The chain couples TRBV29-1 to TRBJ2-2; 7 bases are shared with TRBD1. The V segment lost 1 base and the J segment 4 bases; nucleotides outside the gene matches: 12. Germline V gene sequence: CDR1 SQVTM, CDR2 ANQGSEA. The CDR3 has 17 amino acids. The CDR3 DNA reads as TGCAGCGTTGAAGCCCGTCAGGGGGACCAGATCACCGGGGAGCTGTTTTTT. Its protein is CSVEARQGDQITGELFF.

This chain joins TRBV20-1 and TRBJ2-3; perhaps TRBD2 as D (6 bases). The CDR3 has 20 residues. Deletions cut 5 bases from V and 0 bases from J, with 30 bases between. CDR1 and CDR2 from the germline V gene are DFQATT and SNEGSKA (reference sequence). CDR3 DNA: TGCAGTGCTCTACGAGGGCTAGCGTCTGAGTGGAGTTATAGCACAGATACGCAGTATTTT. Translation gives CSALRGLASEWSYSTDTQYF.

V is TRBV6-6 and J is TRBJ2-7; D could derive from TRBD1 or TRBD2 (5 bases each). The CDR3 is 16 amino acids. The germline V gene encodes CDR1 MNHNY and CDR2 SVGAGI (reference sequence). V gave up 2 bases and J gave up 0 bases, with 14 bases separating them. The CDR3 DNA reads as TGTGCCAGCAGTTACAATTGGGACGGGGCCTCCTACGAGCAGTACTTC. The encoded protein is CASSYNWDGASYEQYF.

This clonotype has a handful of counts. The chain employs TRBV9 and TRBJ2-3; no clear D. V lost 4 bases and J 2 bases, leaving 14 bases between the germline ends. This CDR3 is 15 amino acids long. Germline CDR1 is SGDLS and CDR2 is YYNGEE. The CDR3: CASSPYRLFTDTQYF. The CDR3, as DNA: TGTGCCAGCAGCCCTTATAGACTGTTCACAGATACGCAGTATTTT.

J is TRBJ2-4 and V is TRBV20-1, with 9 positions matching TRBD1. The V gene end was trimmed by 5 bases and the J gene end by 1 base; junction bases not matched to a gene: 9. CDR1 is DFQATT, CDR2 SNEGSKA, per germline (reference sequence). This CDR3 is built from 16 residues. CDR3 nucleotides: TGCAGTGCTGGCGCTGGGACAGGGAAGGCCAAAAACATTCAGTACTTC. Its translation: CSAGAGTGKAKNIQYF.

The chain has TRBV5-1 and TRBJ2-1, with D perhaps TRBD2 (6 bases). CDR1 and CDR2 (germline): SGHRS, YFSETQ. Trimming took off 5 bases at V and 1 base at J, with 7 bases between the two ends. CDR3 length equals 13 residues. CDR3 loop: CASRRESYNEQFF. The CDR3 DNA reads as TGCGCCAGCAGGCGGGAATCCTACAATGAGCAGTTCTTC.

As concerns this clonotype: A much more abundant neighbour one base away suggests this may be a read error. The rearrangement links TRBV6-2 or TRBV6-3 to TRBJ1-1; no clear D. Germline V CDR1 and CDR2: MNHEY, SVGEGT. Trimming shortened V by 2 bases and J by 5 bases, and 3 bases separated the two germline ends. This CDR3 has 11 residues. Here the CDR3 DNA reads TGTGCCAGCAGTTACAGTACTGAAGCTTTCTTT. Protein sequence: CASSYSTEAFF.